Shown below are 10 T cell receptor beta chains from a single sample sequenced in a study of blood T cell repertoires in COVID-19. Profiled with immunoSEQ multiplex PCR; TCRdb holds only in-frame clones, not every one. The table lists fewer than 200,000 clones, 70% to 90% of them singletons. The sample taken for sequencing was peripheral blood. Source of these receptors: a woman in her 50s with COVID-19, enrolled during active disease.

This chain uses TRBV19 with TRBJ1-3; TRBD1 might be the D (6 bases). Germline V lookup: CDR1 LNHDA, CDR2 SQIVND (reference sequence). This CDR3 has 14 residues. V lost 6 bases and J lost 0, with 9 bases in between. The CDR3 region is CASRRGISGNTIYF. The CDR3 coding sequence is TGTGCCAGTAGAAGGGGGATCTCTGGAAACACCATATATTTT.

The chain joins TRBV7-3 to TRBJ2-3; 9 bases fit TRBD2. With 4 bases clipped from V and 4 bases from J, the junction kept 6 bases outside the gene matches. The CDR3 length is 15 residues. CDR1 SGHTA and CDR2 FQGTGA come from the germline V gene. The CDR3 sequence: CASSSSGGLPDTQYF. In nucleotides, the CDR3 is TGTGCCAGCAGCTCAAGCGGGGGGTTACCAGATACGCAGTATTTT.

The chain couples TRBV2 to TRBJ2-7; 9 bases map to TRBD1. Germline V gives CDR1 SNHLY, CDR2 FYNNEI. V shed 7 bases, J shed 1 base, and the junction held 11 bases outside the gene matches. CDR3 size: 16 residues. CDR3 region: CASIGEWTGVSYEQYF. The CDR3 nucleotides are TGTGCCAGCATAGGGGAATGGACAGGGGTATCCTACGAGCAGTACTTC.

This sequence joins TRBV2 and TRBJ2-1, with D possibly matching TRBD2 (5 bases). The CDR3 sequence is 15 residues long. Trimming took off 7 bases at V and 6 bases at J, with 19 bases between the two ends. The germline V gene has CDR1 SNHLY and CDR2 FYNNEI. The chain's CDR3 is CASTTPRGGRNEQFF. The DNA for the CDR3 is TGTGCCAGCACCACCCCCCGCGGAGGTCGCAATGAGCAGTTCTTC.

This clone was counted a few times. This chain connects TRBV28 to TRBJ2-5, with 8 bases fitting TRBD1. Germline loops: CDR1 MDHEN, CDR2 SYDVKM. The junction had 2 bases not matched to a gene; V was cut back by 0 bases and J by 2 bases. The CDR3 has 15 residues. The CDR3 region is CASSLWRTGQETQYF. The DNA for the CDR3 is TGTGCCAGCAGTTTATGGAGGACAGGGCAAGAGACCCAGTACTTC.

The chain combines TRBV3-1 (or the pseudogene TRBV3-2) with TRBJ1-6; no firm D call. The CDR3 spans 17 residues. V shed 0 bases and J shed 0 bases, with 9 bases lying between them. CDR1 is LGHDT and CDR2 is YNNKEL in the germline V gene (reference sequence). DNA of the CDR3: TGTGCCAGCAGCCAAGATATTGGGAGCTCCTATAATTCACCCCTCCACTTT. It yields the protein CASSQDIGSSYNSPLHF.

This clone was recorded once. The genes are TRBV12-3 or TRBV12-4 and TRBJ1-1; TRBD1 agrees at 7 bases. The CDR3 is 12 amino acids. V trimming: 6 bases; J trimming: 11 bases; junction bases outside the gene matches: 9. The CDR3 DNA follows: TGTGCCAGCAGGCCCCGGGACAGCGGCGCTTTCTTT. Protein: CASRPRDSGAFF.

This chain uses TRBV2 with TRBJ1-1; D perhaps matches TRBD1 (5 bases). The V gene's germline CDR1 is SNHLY and CDR2 FYNNEI. This CDR3 region has 15 residues. The V gene lost 3 bases and the J gene lost 5 bases, with 16 bases spanning the gap. CDR3 in DNA: TGTGCCAGCAGTGATACTCCCCTGGGGGGGACTGAAGCTTTCTTT. Its protein is CASSDTPLGGTEAFF.

The chain joins TRBV15 to TRBJ2-5, with D possibly being TRBD1 (5 bases). The CDR3 consists of 14 residues. Germline V gene lookup returns CDR1 LNHNV and CDR2 YYDKDF (reference sequence). Trimming left V 3 bases short and J 2 bases short, with 10 bases between. CDR3 region: CATSRTALQETQYF. DNA of the CDR3: TGTGCCACCAGCAGGACAGCCCTTCAAGAGACCCAGTACTTC.

This CDR3 is CSVDIYNYGYTF. The CDR3 DNA reads as TGCAGCGTTGATATTTATAACTATGGCTACACCTTC. The V gene is TRBV29-1, the J gene TRBJ1-2; D gene ambiguous. Germline V gene sequence: CDR1 SQVTM, CDR2 ANQGSEA. V lost 3 bases and J lost 1, with 6 bases in between. This CDR3 is built from 12 residues. Combining the CDR3 with reference TRBV29-1 and TRBJ1-2 gives the whole variable domain SAVISQKPSRDICQRGTSLTIQCQVDSQVTMMFWYRQQPGQSLTLIATANQGSEATYESGFVIDKFPISRPNLTFSTLTVSNMSPEDSSIYLCSVDIYNYGYTFGSGTRLTVV.